A single sample gave rise to the 13 T cell receptor beta chains below, sequenced in a study of T-cell memory formation after mild COVID-19. TCRdb ran MiXCR on the 5' RACE reads and lists one entry per CDR3 protein. The sample holds about 130,000 distinct CDR3 sequences, over 15% seen once. The sequenced material came from PBMCs or a T cell subset sorted from them (not recorded which). The receptors stem from a man aged 18 to 29 who had mild COVID-19 (a few samples of this study predate the infection). Cell type and time point are not known.

The chain recombines TRBV20-1 with TRBJ2-5, with TRBD2 matching 13 bases. This CDR3 region has 16 residues. Germline-derived CDR1 and CDR2 are DFQATT and SNEGSKA (reference sequence). After removal of 3 bases from V and 2 bases from J, the junction contained 6 bases not matched to a gene. The CDR3 coding sequence is TGCAGTGCTAGGGCCGGGACTAGCGGGGATCAAGAGACCCAGTACTTC. It is translated as CSARAGTSGDQETQYF.

This clonotype was picked up a small number of times. This chain joins TRBV3-1 and TRBJ2-2, with 13 bases matching TRBD2. Per germline, CDR1 LGHDT and CDR2 YNNKEL (reference sequence). The CDR3 runs 17 residues. The V gene end was trimmed by 1 base and the J gene end by 3 bases; junction bases not matched to a gene: 2. The CDR3 DNA sequence: TGTGCCAGCAGCCAAGGGACTAGCGGGGGATACACCGGGGAGCTGTTTTTT. The encoded protein is CASSQGTSGGYTGELFF. Combining the CDR3 with reference TRBV3-1 and TRBJ2-2 gives the whole variable domain DTAVSQTPKYLVTQMGNDKSIKCEQNLGHDTMYWYKQDSKKFLKIMFSYNNKELIINETVPNRFSPKSPDKAHLNLHINSLELGDSAVYFCASSQGTSGGYTGELFFGEGSRLTVL.

This clonotype was counted between two and nine times. The CDR3 here is CASSQDLGLATQYF. In nucleotides, the CDR3 is TGCGCCAGCAGCCAAGATCTGGGCCTAGCGACGCAGTATTTT. The gene calls are TRBV4-3 and TRBJ2-3, with a possible D match to TRBD2 (6 bases). Trimming took off 0 bases at V and 9 bases at J, with 13 bases between the two ends. Germline V gene data show CDR1 as LGHNA and CDR2 as YSLEER. The CDR3 contains 14 residues.

This clonotype was observed at least ten times. This chain connects TRBV10-3 to TRBJ2-3; D is perhaps TRBD2 (6 bases). The CDR3 sequence is 17 residues long. From germline, CDR1 is ENHRY and CDR2 SYGVKD. Trimming stripped 6 bases from V and 1 base from J, with 20 bases between. CDR3 DNA sequence: TGTGCCATCAGAGGAACCTTGGGGGTAGCGGGCACAGATACGCAGTATTTT. This encodes CAIRGTLGVAGTDTQYF.

The rearrangement uses TRBV7-3 and TRBJ1-2; no clear D. Germline CDR1 is SGHTA and CDR2 is FQGTGA. The CDR3 sequence is 17 residues long. V dropped 4 bases and J dropped 4 bases, with 22 bases sitting between them. The CDR3 is CASSYAKGPNGFYGYTF. The DNA of the CDR3 is TGTGCCAGCAGCTATGCGAAAGGGCCGAATGGTTTCTATGGCTACACCTTC.

This chain links TRBV7-2 with TRBJ2-3; D may correspond to TRBD1 or TRBD2 (5 bases each). Per germline, CDR1 SGHTA and CDR2 FQGNSA. The length of the CDR3 is 14 residues. V was pared by 4 bases and J by 6 bases, with 14 bases between. The CDR3 sequence is CASSSGPGRDTQYF. CDR3 in DNA: TGTGCCAGCAGCTCCGGACCGGGACGGGATACGCAGTATTTT.

This clonotype turned up a few times. J is TRBJ2-5 and V is TRBV3-1; the match to TRBD2 covers 11 bases. Germline V gene lookup returns CDR1 LGHDT and CDR2 YNNKEL (reference sequence). With 4 bases clipped from V and 7 bases from J, the junction kept 2 bases outside the gene matches. The CDR3 is made up of 13 amino acids. CDR3: CASSPGTSGTQYF. CDR3 bases: TGTGCCAGCAGCCCGGGGACTAGCGGGACCCAGTACTTC.

This clonotype was counted only a few times. Because the CDR3's place on the DNA is in doubt, the DNA is left out and the CDR3 is given as listed by TCRdb. The chain has TRBV9 and TRBJ2-3; the table gives TRBD1 as D, unverified against the DNA. From germline, CDR1 is SGDLS and CDR2 YYNGEE. A total of 12 residues make up the CDR3, ends included. The CDR3 here is CASSVAEGAVIF.

The chain couples TRBV6-5 to TRBJ1-6, with a tentative D call TRBD1 (6 bases). The CDR3 contains 17 residues. From germline, CDR1 is MNHEY and CDR2 SVGAGI. The V gene lost 6 bases and the J gene lost 0 bases, with 15 bases spanning the gap. The chain's CDR3 is CASRPDSEGSYNSPLHF. As DNA, the CDR3 is TGTGCCAGCAGACCGGACAGCGAAGGCTCCTATAATTCACCCCTCCACTTT.

This clonotype was seen a handful of times. This sequence joins TRBV10-3 and TRBJ2-7, with D possibly being TRBD1 or TRBD2 (5 bases each). V gave up 9 bases and J gave up 7 bases, with 22 bases separating them. Germline V gene lookup returns CDR1 ENHRY and CDR2 SYGVKD. CDR3 length: 14 residues. CDR3 DNA sequence: TGTGCCATAAACCAGGGACCCGAAGGTTGTGAGCAGTACGTC. This codes for CAINQGPEGCEQYV.

This clonotype was seen only a few times. The chain carries TRBV7-6 and TRBJ1-1; D is unclear. From germline, CDR1 is SGHVS and CDR2 FNYEAQ. Deletions cut 1 base from V and 6 bases from J, with 9 bases between. The CDR3 has 13 residues. Written as DNA, the CDR3 is TGTGCCAGCAGCTTAGGAAGCGGGGCTGAAGCTTTCTTT. Its protein is CASSLGSGAEAFF.

The rearrangement joins TRBV7-2 to TRBJ1-1, with 10 positions matching TRBD1. The CDR3 totals 14 residues. Per germline, CDR1 SGHTA and CDR2 FQGNSA. Germline trimming cut 5 bases from V and 10 bases from J; bases unmatched to any gene: 10. The CDR3 nucleotides are TGTGCCAGCAGCCCACTTGGGACAGGGGTTTCAGCTTTCTTT. It is translated as CASSPLGTGVSAFF.

The chain carries TRBV12-3 or TRBV12-4 and TRBJ2-1, with 11 positions matching TRBD1. The CDR3 consists of 16 residues. The J segment lost 7 bases and the V segment lost 2 bases, leaving 7 bases of the junction unmatched. CDR3 nucleotide sequence: TGTGCCAGCAGTTTAACCCCCGGACAGGGGGCAAATGAGCAGTTCTTC. Its translation is CASSLTPGQGANEQFF.